The T cell receptor (beta chain) under discussion was sequenced for a study of blood T cell repertoires in COVID-19. Sequencing was performed with immunoSEQ multiplex PCR; in TCRdb, only in-frame clones are kept and a portion is missing. The sample lists under 300,000 clones, about 82% occurring once. The V segment lost 5 bases and the J segment 1 base; nucleotides outside the gene matches: 1. CDR1 is SNHLY, CDR2 FYNNEI, per germline. CDR3 length: 13 amino acids. Source material: peripheral blood. The rearrangement uses TRBV2 and TRBJ1-1; 7 nucleotides align to TRBD1. This TCR came from a man aged 80 or over with acute or convalescent COVID-19. CDR3 in DNA: TGTGCCAGCAGTTGGACAGGGAACACTGAAGCTTTCTTT. The encoded protein is CASSWTGNTEAFF.